The 7 T cell receptor beta chains reported below all come from one sample, sequenced in a study of shared clonotypes between healthy human individuals. Only in-frame clones appear in the TCRdb table, and some are missing; sequencing was by immunoSEQ multiplex PCR. The repertoire holds around 2,000,000 clones, about 95% seen once, with 1.2% in the top ten. The naive CD8 population came from CD45RO-negative cells selected for CCR7, without terminally differentiated effector memory CD45RA+ cells. The sequenced sample consisted of naive CD8+ T cells sorted from blood. The receptor source for this set is a man aged 18-30 years in good health.

The rearrangement uses TRBV10-3 and TRBJ2-7; 8 bases line up with TRBD2. The V gene end was trimmed by 2 bases and the J gene end by 3 bases; junction bases not matched to a gene: 3. CDR1 and CDR2 (germline): ENHRY, SYGVKD. The CDR3 totals 14 residues. The CDR3 is CAISETGLVYEQYF. DNA for the CDR3: TGTGCCATCAGTGAGACGGGACTAGTCTACGAGCAGTACTTC.

The chain couples TRBV29-1 to TRBJ1-1, with D perhaps matching TRBD1 (6 bases). V was pared by 6 bases and J by 7 bases, with 12 bases between. Germline-derived CDR1 and CDR2 are SQVTM and ANQGSEA. This CDR3 spans 11 amino acids. CDR3 sequence (DNA): TGCAGCGTCGAGCTCAGGGGTGAAGCTTTCTTT. It encodes CSVELRGEAFF.

The chain combines TRBV28 with TRBJ2-7; TRBD2 matches 12 bases. This CDR3 region has 13 residues. Germline CDR1 MDHEN, CDR2 SYDVKM. After removal of 5 bases from V and 6 bases from J, the junction contained 2 bases not matched to a gene. The CDR3 spells CASSLAGGSEQYF. Here the CDR3 DNA reads TGTGCCAGCAGTCTAGCGGGAGGGTCCGAGCAGTACTTC.

This chain joins TRBV10-3 and TRBJ2-2, with D uncertain. Looked up from germline, CDR1 is ENHRY and CDR2 is SYGVKD. Trimming removed 0 bases from V and 1 base from J, with 3 bases in between. The length of the CDR3 is 14 residues. The CDR3 here is CAISESGNTGELFF. In nucleotides, the CDR3 is TGTGCCATCAGTGAGTCGGGGAACACCGGGGAGCTGTTTTTT.

V and J are TRBV7-6 and TRBJ2-2; D is uncertain. Trimming left V 3 bases short and J 2 bases short, with 1 base between. The germline V gene encodes CDR1 SGHVS and CDR2 FNYEAQ. CDR3 size: 12 residues. The CDR3 here is CASSFNTGELFF. The CDR3 DNA reads as TGTGCCAGCAGCTTTAACACCGGGGAGCTGTTTTTT.

This chain uses TRBV2 with TRBJ2-7; no firm D call. The CDR3 sequence is 11 residues long. The V end was cut by 4 bases, the J end by 3 bases, with 4 bases between. Germline assignment: CDR1 SNHLY and CDR2 FYNNEI. The CDR3 DNA reads as TGTGCCAGCAGTGGGAACTACGAGCAGTACTTC. Translation gives CASSGNYEQYF.

The chain uses TRBV30 and TRBJ2-4; 9 bases align to TRBD1. The length of the CDR3 is 13 residues. V gave up 1 base and J gave up 14 bases; unmatched junction bases: 9. Germline V gene lookup returns CDR1 GTSNPN and CDR2 SVGIG (reference sequence). The CDR3 loop reads CAWSGGQGPGEYF. CDR3 coding DNA: TGTGCCTGGAGTGGGGGACAGGGTCCGGGAGAGTACTTC.